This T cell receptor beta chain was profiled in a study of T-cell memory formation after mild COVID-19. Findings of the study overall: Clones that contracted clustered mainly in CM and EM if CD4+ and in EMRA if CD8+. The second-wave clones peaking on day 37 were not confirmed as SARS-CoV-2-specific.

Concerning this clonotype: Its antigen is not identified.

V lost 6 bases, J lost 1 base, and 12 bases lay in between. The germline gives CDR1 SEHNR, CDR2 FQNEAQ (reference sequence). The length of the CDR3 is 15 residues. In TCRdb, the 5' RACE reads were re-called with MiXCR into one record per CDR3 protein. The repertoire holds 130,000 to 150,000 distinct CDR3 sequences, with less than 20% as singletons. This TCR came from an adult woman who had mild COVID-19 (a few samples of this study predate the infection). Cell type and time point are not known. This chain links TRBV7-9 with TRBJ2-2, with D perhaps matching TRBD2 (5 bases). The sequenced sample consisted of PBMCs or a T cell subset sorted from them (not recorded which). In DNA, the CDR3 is TGTGCCAGCAGAACTAGTAGGGAGAACACCGGGGAGCTGTTTTTT. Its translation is CASRTSRENTGELFF.